The 28 T cell receptor beta chains listed next were all sequenced from one sample in a study of regulatory T cells in long-lasting Graves disease (dated by TCRdb to 2020 to 2022). The meaning of the sample's time point label: newly diagnosed GD, antithyroid drugs for less than 3 months. For both TCR sequencing and RNA sequencing, RNA was extracted from PBMCs using TRIzol. The library was generated by multiplex PCR. The sequencer listed for this sample is Illumina HiSeq 4000. CDR3 regions were amplified by Arm-PCR with iRepertoire HTBI primers to construct TCR beta libraries. The public reads were run again by TCRdb, first through fastp at Q25 and then through MiXCR, and only productive beta chains were kept. Each CDR3 protein gets just one entry, which takes the most common genes and DNA from the rows behind it. The sample table contains about 450,000 distinct CDR3 sequences; only one count was recorded for less than 15% of them. Clones ranked in the top ten supply 17% of the sample.

The same data also went into a second study, on T cells in Graves' hyperthyroidism and ophthalmopathy.

The specimen comprised peripheral blood mononuclear cells (PBMCs), sampled at new diagnosis, from a patient treated with antithyroid drugs. These receptors were taken from a woman between 50 and 59 years old with Graves disease. Donor details come from another sample of the same person, matched by shared clones.

Regarding this clonotype: A far larger clone differs by one base, so this is likely a read error. The rearrangement links TRBV7-9 to TRBJ2-7, with 11 bases identical to TRBD2. The germline gives CDR1 SEHNR, CDR2 FQNEAQ (reference sequence). The CDR3 loop spans 19 amino acids. J was trimmed by 7 bases and V by 5 bases; bases with no gene match: 22. CDR3 residues: CASSTGLAGPRSSYNEQYF. The CDR3 DNA reads TGTGCCAGCAGCACCGGACTAGCGGGTCCCAGGAGCTCCTACAATGAGCAGTACTTC.

The rearrangement joins TRBV20-1 to TRBJ2-3; TRBD2 agrees at 14 bases. After removal of 0 bases from V and 8 bases from J, the junction contained 7 bases not matched to a gene. Germline CDR1 DFQATT, CDR2 SNEGSKA (reference sequence). The CDR3 is 16 residues long. DNA of the CDR3: TGCAGTGCTAGAGATCCATTGGGACTAGCGGGAGTTACGCAGTATTTT. It encodes CSARDPLGLAGVTQYF.

This clonotype was counted many times. This rearrangement joins TRBV3-1 to TRBJ2-7; TRBD2 agrees at 12 bases. The CDR3 is made up of 14 amino acids. Germline V gene sequence: CDR1 LGHDT, CDR2 YNNKEL (reference sequence). Unmatched junction bases numbered 5, after V lost 6 bases and J lost 5 bases. CDR3 protein: CASRTSGRLHEQYF. DNA of the CDR3: TGTGCCAGCAGAACTAGCGGGAGGTTACACGAGCAGTACTTC.

This clonotype was detected a few times. The CDR3 loop reads CASSPTPLNKNIQYF. The CDR3 DNA reads as TGCGCCAGCAGCCCTACTCCTTTGAACAAAAACATTCAGTACTTC. The rearrangement uses TRBV4-1 and TRBJ2-4; D gene uncertain. The CDR3 contains 15 residues. V lost 4 bases, J lost 3 bases, and 13 bases lay in between. Per the germline V gene, CDR1 is MGHRA and CDR2 is YSYEKL.

This clonotype was detected ten times or more. This chain connects TRBV7-9 to TRBJ1-5; tentatively, D is TRBD1 (6 bases). The CDR3 spans 15 residues. The V end lost 4 bases, the J end lost 0 bases, and 10 bases lay between the germline ends. CDR1 is SEHNR, CDR2 FQNEAQ, per germline (reference sequence). This CDR3 reads CASSSTGNSNQPQHF. The CDR3 DNA sequence: TGTGCCAGCAGCTCTACAGGGAATAGCAATCAGCCCCAGCATTTT.

This clonotype was seen many times. No conserved phenylalanine or tryptophan ends this CDR3, so it is likely a read error. The chain couples TRBV20-1 to TRBJ2-1; TRBD2 matches at 9 bases. The CDR3 extends over 14 amino acids. Trimming took 6 bases from V and 7 from J; bases not matched to a gene: 10. From germline, CDR1 is DFQATT and CDR2 SNEGSKA (reference sequence). Written as DNA, the CDR3 is TGCAGTGCGTTTAGCGGGAGCTGGGGGAATGAGCAGTTCTAC. It is translated as CSAFSGSWGNEQFY.

The table lists this clonotype with many counts. In nucleotides, the CDR3 is TGTGCCAGCAGCTTTATGATCGGACTGAACTCCTACGAGCAGTACTTC. Translating gives CASSFMIGLNSYEQYF. V and J are TRBV27 and TRBJ2-7; maybe TRBD2 (5 bases). This CDR3 region has 16 residues. Germline CDR1 is MNHEY and CDR2 is SMNVEV (reference sequence). Trimming removed 6 bases from V and 0 bases from J, with 18 bases in between.

This clonotype was found many times. V is TRBV7-9 and J is TRBJ2-7; tentatively, D is TRBD2 (7 bases). CDR1 and CDR2 from the germline V gene are SEHNR and FQNEAQ (reference sequence). Trimming pared 3 bases from V and 7 bases from J, leaving 16 bases between. The CDR3 is 14 amino acids. CDR3 DNA: TGTGCCAGCAGCTTCATGGGGGGGGCGGGAGAGCAGTACTTC. This codes for CASSFMGGAGEQYF.

This clonotype was seen more than once but under ten times. The genes are TRBV5-1 and TRBJ1-3; 7 positions match TRBD1. J was trimmed by 4 bases and V by 3 bases; bases with no gene match: 19. The CDR3 is 19 amino acids. Germline CDR1 and CDR2: SGHRS and YFSETQ. In nucleotides, the CDR3 is TGCGCCAGCAGCTCCTCCTCAGGGGGAACGGGTAGCTTCGGAAACACCATATATTTT. It encodes CASSSSSGGTGSFGNTIYF.

The rearrangement joins TRBV19 to TRBJ2-3; unclear D gene. The ends were cut back, 3 bases at V and 0 bases at J, with 10 bases in the middle. The CDR3 is 15 amino acids. The germline gives CDR1 LNHDA, CDR2 SQIVND (reference sequence). This chain's CDR3 is CASSIGRPSTDTQYF. Written as DNA, the CDR3 is TGTGCCAGTAGTATCGGCAGACCCAGCACAGATACGCAGTATTTT.

This clonotype was found once. The CDR3 is CASSHPRPHGTRRVSIDTQYF. Written as DNA, the CDR3 is TGTGCCAGCAGCCATCCACGCCCACACGGGACTAGAAGGGTCTCCATAGATACGCAGTATTTT. The chain has TRBV14 and TRBJ2-3; 8 bases are shared with TRBD2. In germline, CDR1 is SGHDN, CDR2 FVKESK. The CDR3 is 21 residues long. V was clipped by 3 bases and J by 5 bases; unmatched bases: 25.

The CDR3 region has the DNA TGCAGTGCTAGAGTGCCACCGGGACTAGCGGGGGCCTACGAGCAGTACTTC. Translation gives CSARVPPGLAGAYEQYF. This rearrangement joins TRBV20-1 to TRBJ2-7; 14 bases map to TRBD2. The ends lost 1 base at V and 2 bases at J; junction bases unmatched: 7. Per the germline V gene, CDR1 is DFQATT and CDR2 is SNEGSKA (reference sequence). The CDR3 sequence is 17 residues long.

The sample holds many counts of this clonotype. CDR3 sequence: CASSLGLRNEQFF. The CDR3 nucleotides read TGCGCCAGCAGCTTGGGACTCCGAAATGAGCAGTTCTTC. J is TRBJ2-1 and V is TRBV5-1; D not certain. The length of the CDR3 is 13 residues. Looked up from germline, CDR1 is SGHRS and CDR2 is YFSETQ. V lost 0 bases and J 7 bases, leaving 8 bases between the germline ends. Looking up the rest from reference TRBV5-1 and TRBJ2-1 gives the full variable domain: KAGVTQTPRYLIKTRGQQVTLSCSPISGHRSVSWYQQTPGQGLQFLFEYFSETQRNKGNFPGRFSGRQFSNSRSEMNVSTLELGDSALYLCASSLGLRNEQFFGPGTRLTVL.

This clonotype was seen many times. The chain has TRBV20-1 and TRBJ1-5; D perhaps matches TRBD1 (5 bases). The CDR3 totals 16 residues. Germline-derived CDR1 and CDR2 are DFQATT and SNEGSKA (reference sequence). Trimming left V 2 bases short and J 2 bases short, with 16 bases between. The CDR3 reads CSARKMGEIGNQPQHF. The CDR3 DNA follows: TGCAGTGCTAGAAAAATGGGGGAGATCGGCAATCAGCCCCAGCATTTT.

The gene calls are TRBV29-1 and TRBJ2-3; D is undetermined. Looked up from germline, CDR1 is SQVTM and CDR2 is ANQGSEA. The CDR3 length is 12 residues. V was shortened by 0 bases and J by 3 bases, with 4 bases between the two germline ends. This CDR3 reads CSVEDPTDTQYF. CDR3 coding DNA: TGCAGCGTTGAAGATCCAACAGATACGCAGTATTTT.

There are many counts of this clonotype. The gene calls are TRBV2 and TRBJ2-3; 12 bases are shared with TRBD2. Germline-derived CDR1 and CDR2 are SNHLY and FYNNEI. Trimming at V came to 2 bases and at J to 8 bases, leaving 5 bases not matched to a gene. This CDR3 comprises 15 residues. In DNA form, the CDR3 reads TGTGCCAGCAGTGAATCTAGCGGGAGGGCCTTTACGCAGTATTTT. Protein product: CASSESSGRAFTQYF. Full variable domain (remainder filled in from reference TRBV2 and TRBJ2-3): EPEVTQTPSHQVTQMGQEVILRCVPISNHLYFYWYRQILGQKVEFLVSFYNNEISEKSEIFDDQFSVERPDGSNFTLKIRSTKLEDSAMYFCASSESSGRAFTQYFGPGTRLTVL.

The chain links TRBV9 to TRBJ1-1; 7 nucleotides match TRBD1. Trimming at V came to 3 bases and at J to 0 bases, leaving 17 bases not matched to a gene. Per the germline V gene, CDR1 is SGDLS and CDR2 is YYNGEE. The CDR3 is made up of 19 amino acids. CDR3 sequence: CASSATGGLNRGVNTEAFF. CDR3 DNA: TGTGCCAGCAGCGCCACGGGAGGGCTGAACAGGGGTGTGAACACTGAAGCTTTCTTT.

This clonotype occurred many times. The chain employs TRBV6-2 or TRBV6-3 and TRBJ2-5; no clear D gene. Trimming took off 5 bases at V and 2 bases at J, with 12 bases between the two ends. CDR1 is MNHEY, CDR2 SVGEGT, per germline. The CDR3 runs to 14 residues. CDR3 loop: CASSAFGGQETQYF. In DNA form, the CDR3 reads TGTGCCAGCAGTGCTTTTGGCGGACAAGAGACCCAGTACTTC.

This clonotype has at least ten counts. The chain is built from TRBV2 and TRBJ2-1, with 7 bases identical to TRBD2. The trim removed 6 bases at V and 8 bases at J, leaving 7 bases unmatched. The CDR3 length is 13 residues. The germline gives CDR1 SNHLY, CDR2 FYNNEI. The CDR3 DNA reads TGTGCCAGCAGCGGGAGGCCCACCGATGAGCAGTTCTTC. Residues: CASSGRPTDEQFF.

Many counts were recorded for this clonotype. The V and J genes are TRBV5-6 and TRBJ1-1; TRBD1 agrees at 12 bases. Germline CDR1 is SGHDT and CDR2 is YYEEEE. V lost 4 bases and J lost 5; bases outside the gene matches: 6. The CDR3 extends over 15 amino acids. CDR3 residues: CASSPGTGGWTEAFF. In DNA form, the CDR3 reads TGTGCCAGCAGCCCCGGGACAGGGGGCTGGACTGAAGCTTTCTTT.

There are many counts of this clonotype. The V call is TRBV2, the J call TRBJ1-1; D is perhaps TRBD1 (5 bases). V was cut by 2 bases and J by 5 bases, with 9 bases left in between. Per the germline V gene, CDR1 is SNHLY and CDR2 is FYNNEI. This CDR3 region has 13 residues. The CDR3 DNA reads TGTGCCAGCAGTGAACGCGGGACGACTGAAGCTTTCTTT. Translation gives CASSERGTTEAFF.

This clonotype has only a few counts. The chain recombines TRBV2 with TRBJ2-5; no clear D. V lost 2 bases and J 7 bases, leaving 8 bases between the germline ends. From germline, CDR1 is SNHLY and CDR2 FYNNEI. CDR3 length: 12 residues. CDR3 loop: CASSENERTQYF. The CDR3 DNA is TGTGCCAGCAGTGAAAATGAAAGGACCCAGTACTTC.

This clonotype was seen only a few times. A far larger clone is off by one base, so a read error is likely. The V gene is TRBV28, the J gene TRBJ2-5, with 13 bases that match TRBD2. The end of the DNA is better explained by TRBJ2-1, so the J call may be wrong. CDR1 and CDR2 (germline): MDHEN, SYDVKM. CDR3 size: 15 residues. CDR3 sequence (DNA): TGTGCCAGCGGCCTTACTAGCGGGAGGGCCAATGAGCAGTTCTTC. It specifies CASGLTSGRANEQFF.

V usage is TRBV9 and J usage is TRBJ2-7; possible D gene TRBD1, 6 bases. The CDR3 runs to 14 residues. Trimming left V 0 bases short and J 3 bases short, with 10 bases between. Germline values: CDR1 SGDLS, CDR2 YYNGEE. CDR3 in amino acids: CASSVGVQGYEQYF. CDR3 DNA: TGTGCCAGCAGCGTAGGGGTACAGGGCTACGAGCAGTACTTC.

This rearrangement joins TRBV19 to TRBJ2-6; D gene uncertain. This CDR3 has 16 amino acids. Germline V gene sequence: CDR1 LNHDA, CDR2 SQIVND (reference sequence). Trimming took off 4 bases at V and 2 bases at J, with 12 bases between the two ends. In DNA, the CDR3 is TGTGCCAGTAGTAGTTTCTTAGGTGCTGGGGCCAACGTCCTGACTTTC. Protein product: CASSSFLGAGANVLTF.

J is TRBJ2-4 and V is TRBV4-1; TRBD2 matches at 14 bases. The CDR3 loop spans 14 amino acids. Germline V gene data show CDR1 as MGHRA and CDR2 as YSYEKL. The V segment lost 6 bases and the J segment 15 bases; nucleotides outside the gene matches: 10. This chain's CDR3 is CASREPGTSGSSYF. The CDR3 region has the DNA TGCGCCAGCAGAGAACCCGGGACTAGCGGGAGTTCGTACTTC.

This clonotype was observed many times. The V gene is TRBV6-2 or TRBV6-3, the J gene TRBJ1-1, with a possible D match to TRBD1 (5 bases). The germline V gene has CDR1 MNHEY and CDR2 SVGEGT. This CDR3 is 12 amino acids long. V shed 5 bases and J shed 6 bases, with 10 bases lying between them. CDR3 nucleotide sequence: TGTGCCAGCAGTCCACAGGTTTCTGAAGCTTTCTTT. Translating gives CASSPQVSEAFF.

The chain uses TRBV5-1 and TRBJ2-5; D is possibly TRBD1 or TRBD2 (6 bases each). V gave up 0 bases and J gave up 5 bases, with 17 bases separating them. This CDR3 spans 16 amino acids. The germline V gene has CDR1 SGHRS and CDR2 YFSETQ. The CDR3 nucleotides are TGCGCCAGCAGCTTGGAGGGGGGAGCTGGGTATGAGACCCAGTACTTC. Protein product: CASSLEGGAGYETQYF.